The TCR beta chain under discussion was sequenced for a study of cytomegalovirus exposure and HLA in healthy donors. The study, taken as a whole, reports: Many donors shared some public TCRs, even though most TCR sequences were rare. When presence/absence was analysed, sequencing depth was taken to be roughly uniform across donors. Later genetic work tied a missense DCLRE1C variant to beta-chain V and J trimming.

With 60 Vbeta and 13 Jbeta primers, the PCR was carried out. The assay was immunoSEQ multiplex PCR, and TCRdb's table has in-frame clones only and misses some. The table lists about 95,000 clones, approximately 70% of them singletons. About this clone itself: Its antigen is still unknown.

The sequence was obtained from a man aged 55 to 70 in good health and CMV-seronegative. The specimen was PBMCs.

The CDR3 spells CASSISQTTYEQYF. The CDR3 DNA reads as TGTGCCAGTAGTATCTCACAGACAACCTACGAGCAGTACTTC. The chain employs TRBV19 and TRBJ2-7; the D is unclear. The CDR3 contains 14 residues. Trimming shortened V by 3 bases and J by 2 bases, and 11 bases separated the two germline ends. CDR1 LNHDA and CDR2 SQIVND come from the germline V gene (reference sequence).